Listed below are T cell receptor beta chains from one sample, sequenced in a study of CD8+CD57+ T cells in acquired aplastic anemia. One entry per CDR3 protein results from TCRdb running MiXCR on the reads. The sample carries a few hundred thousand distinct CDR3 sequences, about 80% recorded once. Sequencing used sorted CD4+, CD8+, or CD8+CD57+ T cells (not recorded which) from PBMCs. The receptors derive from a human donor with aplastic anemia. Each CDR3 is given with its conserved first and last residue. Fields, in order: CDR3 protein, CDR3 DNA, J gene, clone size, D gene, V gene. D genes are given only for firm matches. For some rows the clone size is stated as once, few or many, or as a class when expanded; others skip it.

CDR3aa: CASSESSGGGCNEQFF
CDR3nt: TGTGCCAGCAGCGAATCTAGCGGCGGGGGGTGCAATGAGCAGTTCTTC
j_gene: TRBJ2-1
abundance: -
d_gene: TRBD2
v_gene: TRBV2

CDR3aa: CASSFPGGPENQDQFF
CDR3nt: TGTGCCAGCAGCTTCCCCGGGGGTCCCGAAAACCAGGATCAGTTCTTC
j_gene: TRBJ2-1
abundance: -
d_gene: -
v_gene: TRBV7-8

CDR3aa: CASSLESEKAEAFF
CDR3nt: TGTGCCAGCAGCTTAGAAAGCGAGAAGGCTGAAGCTTTCTTT
j_gene: TRBJ1-1
abundance: -
d_gene: -
v_gene: TRBV7-9

CDR3aa: CASRLQGRGYTF
CDR3nt: TGTGCCAGCAGGCTACAGGGTCGTGGCTACACCTTC
j_gene: TRBJ1-2
abundance: -
d_gene: -
v_gene: TRBV7-2

CDR3aa: CASSHGWIHEQFF
CDR3nt: TGTGCCAGCAGCCATGGCTGGATCCATGAGCAGTTCTTC
j_gene: TRBJ2-1
abundance: -
d_gene: -
v_gene: TRBV5-5

CDR3aa: CASSWGGGCYTF
CDR3nt: TGTGCCAGCAGCTGGGGGGGAGGGTGCTACACCTTC
j_gene: TRBJ1-2
abundance: -
d_gene: -
v_gene: TRBV11-2

CDR3aa: CASTNVLGGNTEAFF
CDR3nt: TGTGCCAGTACCAACGTCCTCGGAGGGAACACTGAAGCTTTCTTT
j_gene: TRBJ1-1
abundance: -
d_gene: -
v_gene: TRBV19

CDR3aa: CASSRGMAEETQYF
CDR3nt: TGTGCCAGCAGCAGAGGCATGGCGGAAGAGACCCAGTACTTC
j_gene: TRBJ2-5
abundance: once
d_gene: -
v_gene: TRBV11-1

CDR3aa: CASSLGGEQPSPLHF
CDR3nt: TGTGCCAGCAGCTTGGGCGGAGAACAGCCATCCCCTCTCCACTTT
j_gene: TRBJ1-6
abundance: -
d_gene: -
v_gene: TRBV7-2

CDR3aa: CASSYAGTDGQDEQFF
CDR3nt: TGTGCCAGCAGTTACGCGGGGACAGACGGTCAGGATGAGCAGTTCTTC
j_gene: TRBJ2-1
abundance: -
d_gene: -
v_gene: TRBV11-3

CDR3aa: CASSLGGGNGKEYQFF
CDR3nt: TGTGCCAGCAGCTTGGGGGGAGGTAACGGTAAGGAGTATCAGTTCTTC
j_gene: TRBJ2-1
abundance: -
d_gene: -
v_gene: TRBV7-8

CDR3aa: CASGGAGNIQTF
CDR3nt: TGTGCCAGCGGCGGAGCTGGGAACATTCAGACCTTC
j_gene: TRBJ2-4
abundance: once
d_gene: -
v_gene: TRBV7-8